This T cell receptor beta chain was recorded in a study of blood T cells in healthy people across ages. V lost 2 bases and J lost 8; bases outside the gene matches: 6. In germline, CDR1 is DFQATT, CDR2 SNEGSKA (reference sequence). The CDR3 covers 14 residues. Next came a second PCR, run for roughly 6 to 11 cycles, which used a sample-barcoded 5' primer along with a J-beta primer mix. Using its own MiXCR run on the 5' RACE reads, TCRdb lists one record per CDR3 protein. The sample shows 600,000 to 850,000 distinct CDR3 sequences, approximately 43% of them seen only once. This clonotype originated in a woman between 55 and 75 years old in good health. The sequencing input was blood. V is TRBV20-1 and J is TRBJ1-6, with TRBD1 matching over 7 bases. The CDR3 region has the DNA TGCAGTGCTAGAACCGGGACAGAATATTCACCCCTCCACTTT. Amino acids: CSARTGTEYSPLHF.